These 3 T cell receptor beta chains were all obtained from the same sample, sequenced in a study of blood T cell repertoires in COVID-19. Data came from immunoSEQ multiplex PCR; TCRdb stores just in-frame clones and leaves some out. Among 150,000 to 200,000 clones listed, around 79% were seen once. Sequencing used peripheral blood. The receptors derive from a woman in her sixties or seventies with acute or convalescent COVID-19.

A few counts support this clone. V is TRBV24-1 and J is TRBJ2-1, with 14 nucleotides matching TRBD2. The germline V gene encodes CDR1 KGHDR and CDR2 SFDVKD. The CDR3 is made up of 16 amino acids. V was pared by 4 bases and J by 7 bases, with 5 bases of the junction left unmatched. The CDR3 bases are TGTGCCACCAGTGACCCCGGGACTAGCGGGAGTAATGAGCAGTTCTTC. Translated, it gives CATSDPGTSGSNEQFF.

The chain recombines TRBV28 with TRBJ2-3; 7 nucleotides match TRBD2. Germline V gives CDR1 MDHEN, CDR2 SYDVKM. CDR3 length: 17 amino acids. Trimming took 2 bases from V and 0 from J; bases not matched to a gene: 8. The CDR3 protein is CASSLAGAGVSTDTQYF. For the CDR3, the DNA is TGTGCCAGCAGTTTAGCGGGAGCCGGGGTGAGCACAGATACGCAGTATTTT. The full variable domain, rest sourced from reference TRBV28 and TRBJ2-3, is DVKVTQSSRYLVKRTGEKVFLECVQDMDHENMFWYRQDPGLGLRLIYFSYDVKMKEKGDIPEGYSVSREKKERFSLILESASTNQTSMYLCASSLAGAGVSTDTQYFGPGTRLTVL.

The chain joins TRBV10-3 to TRBJ2-2; 11 bases line up with TRBD1. Germline loops: CDR1 ENHRY, CDR2 SYGVKD. Trimming at V came to 6 bases and at J to 3 bases, leaving 0 bases not matched to a gene. The CDR3 contains 14 residues. This chain's CDR3 is CAIRGQGDTGELFF. CDR3 sequence (DNA): TGTGCCATCAGGGGACAGGGGGACACCGGGGAGCTGTTTTTT.